This T cell receptor beta chain comes out of a study of control samples from healthy donors and cancer patients (dated by TCRdb to 2020 to 2022). The method behind the library was the immunoSEQ multiplex PCR assay. TCRdb carries this immuneACCESS record with in-frame sequences only. Its versions omit some clonotypes, under half of them owing to an unresolved V gene in the studies checked, with the rest unexplained. The sample table holds some 150,000 clones, of which about 93% were seen once. Around 2.5% of the sample is in the top ten clones. In the case of this clone: The clone's antigen remains unknown. No qualities accompany the bases; no much larger clone lies one base away.

Sequencing was carried out using blood. The origin of this receptor is a man aged 45-65 years in good health.

The DNA sequence is as follows: TGCGCCAGCAGCTTGGACTCTGGGGCCAACGTCCTGACTTTC. Its product reads: CASSLDSGANVLTF. The rearranged chain carries TRBV5-1 and TRBJ2-6; no D gene call is confident. V sheds 0 bases and J sheds 0 bases, leaving 1 base between their ends. The germline V gene provides CDR1 SGHRS and CDR2 YFSETQ. Taken from cysteine to phenylalanine, the CDR3 has 14 residues. Here the CDR3 DNA is all that survives: 42 bases in frame from base 1.